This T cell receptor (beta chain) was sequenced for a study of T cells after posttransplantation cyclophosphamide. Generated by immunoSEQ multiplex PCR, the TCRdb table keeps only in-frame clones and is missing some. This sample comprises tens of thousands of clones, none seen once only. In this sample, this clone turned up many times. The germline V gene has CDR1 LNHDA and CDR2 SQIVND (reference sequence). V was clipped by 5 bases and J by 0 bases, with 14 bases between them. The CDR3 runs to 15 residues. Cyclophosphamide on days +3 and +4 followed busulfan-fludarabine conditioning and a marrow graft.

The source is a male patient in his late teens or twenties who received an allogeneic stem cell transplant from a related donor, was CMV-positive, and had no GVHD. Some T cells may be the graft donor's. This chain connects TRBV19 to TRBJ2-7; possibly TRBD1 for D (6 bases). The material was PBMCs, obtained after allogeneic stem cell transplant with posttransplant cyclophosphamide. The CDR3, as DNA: TGTGCCAGTAGTGTCACAGGGCGCCCCTCCTACGAGCAGTACTTC. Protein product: CASSVTGRPSYEQYF.